The 21 T cell receptor beta chains reported below all come from one sample, sequenced in a study of Ad26.COV2.S vaccination and SARS-CoV-2 variants. Clones were read by immunoSEQ multiplex PCR, and TCRdb kept only the in-frame ones, dropping some. Of roughly 250,000 clones listed, roughly nine tenths were seen once; the top ten hold under 3%. Documented treatment: roughly 19 received Ad26.COV2.S at low or high dose, single or two shots; 5 received placebo; per-sample allocation not given. Sampling was performed 63 days after the first vaccine or placebo injection. Material: peripheral blood, obtained in a trial of Ad26.COV2.S vaccine versus placebo. These receptor sequences come from a person between 18 and 59 years old who received the Ad26.COV2.S COVID-19 vaccine or a placebo.

This chain uses TRBV7-2 with TRBJ2-3; possible D gene TRBD2, 6 bases. Germline values: CDR1 SGHTA, CDR2 FQGNSA. The CDR3 is 16 residues long. V lost 0 bases and J lost 0, with 10 bases in between. CDR3 sequence (DNA): TGTGCCAGCAGCTTAGCTCTAGCGTTTAGCACAGATACGCAGTATTTT. As protein: CASSLALAFSTDTQYF.

The chain links TRBV6-5 to TRBJ1-2; 7 nucleotides match TRBD1. V lost 8 bases, J lost 2 bases, and 5 bases stayed unmatched. CDR1 MNHEY and CDR2 SVGAGI come from the germline V gene. The CDR3 is 13 residues long. The CDR3 region is CASGRQGNYGYTF. The CDR3, as DNA: TGTGCCAGCGGGAGACAGGGAAACTATGGCTACACCTTC.

The rearrangement uses TRBV27 and TRBJ1-6; D not resolved. The CDR3 contains 15 residues. The ends were cut back, 4 bases at V and 7 bases at J, with 14 bases in the middle. CDR1 and CDR2 (germline): MNHEY, SMNVEV (reference sequence). The CDR3 coding sequence is TGTGCCAGCAGTTCGCGGGCCCCGCGCAATTCACCCCTCCACTTT. Its translation is CASSSRAPRNSPLHF.

V is TRBV18 and J is TRBJ1-5, with a weak D call TRBD1 (5 bases). Germline V lookup: CDR1 KGHSH, CDR2 LQKENI. The CDR3 is made up of 15 amino acids. V shed 6 bases and J shed 3 bases, with 15 bases lying between them. The CDR3: CASSLSGGTNQPQHF. The CDR3 region has the DNA TGTGCCAGCTCTCTCTCGGGGGGGACCAATCAGCCCCAGCATTTT.

This sequence joins TRBV28 and TRBJ2-3, with 8 bases matching TRBD2. The CDR3 is made up of 15 amino acids. Looked up from germline, CDR1 is MDHEN and CDR2 is SYDVKM. V lost 4 bases to trimming and J lost 4 bases; unmatched junction nucleotides: 7. CDR3 amino acids: CASSSGGGRSDTQYF. The DNA for the CDR3 is TGTGCCAGCAGTTCCGGGGGGGGCAGATCAGATACGCAGTATTTT. Drawing the rest from reference TRBV28 and TRBJ2-3, the complete variable domain is DVKVTQSSRYLVKRTGEKVFLECVQDMDHENMFWYRQDPGLGLRLIYFSYDVKMKEKGDIPEGYSVSREKKERFSLILESASTNQTSMYLCASSSGGGRSDTQYFGPGTRLTVL.

The gene calls are TRBV10-2 and TRBJ2-7; 8 positions match TRBD2. This CDR3 has 18 amino acids. After removal of 0 bases from V and 4 bases from J, the junction contained 14 bases not matched to a gene. Looked up from germline, CDR1 is WSHSY and CDR2 is SAAADI. CDR3 loop: CASSESWVAGRFGYEQYV. CDR3 DNA: TGCGCCAGCAGTGAGTCGTGGGTAGCGGGAAGGTTCGGGTACGAGCAGTACGTC.

V and J are TRBV9 and TRBJ2-5, with 9 bases matching TRBD1. V gave up 4 bases and J gave up 1 base; unmatched junction bases: 5. Germline V lookup: CDR1 SGDLS, CDR2 YYNGEE. The CDR3 loop spans 15 amino acids. The CDR3 loop reads CASSIQGAFQETQYF. DNA of the CDR3: TGTGCCAGCAGCATACAGGGGGCCTTCCAAGAGACCCAGTACTTC.

The V gene is TRBV9, the J gene TRBJ2-3; no clear D gene. In germline, CDR1 is SGDLS, CDR2 YYNGEE. Trimming took 4 bases from V and 6 from J, leaving 12 bases between them. CDR3 size: 13 residues. CDR3 sequence (DNA): TGTGCCAGCAGCCCCCAGGTTTCGGATACGCAGTATTTT. Protein product: CASSPQVSDTQYF.

The chain recombines TRBV7-8 with TRBJ1-2; no clear D. CDR3 length equals 16 residues. The V and J ends lost 5 bases and 2 bases respectively, with 18 bases between them. Germline assignment: CDR1 SGHVS and CDR2 FQNEAQ. The CDR3 DNA follows: TGTGCCAGCAGCGACAATTTGGGAGGAGCCAACTATGGCTACACCTTC. Residues: CASSDNLGGANYGYTF.

This chain's CDR3 is CASSLEHTDTQYF. The CDR3 DNA reads TGCGCCAGCAGCTTGGAACACACAGATACGCAGTATTTT. J is TRBJ2-3 and V is TRBV5-1; D is unresolved. Germline V gene sequence: CDR1 SGHRS, CDR2 YFSETQ. Deletions cut 0 bases from V and 2 bases from J, with 4 bases between. The CDR3 has 13 amino acids.

This clone was detected a few times. In DNA, the CDR3 is TGTGCCAGCTCACTCGGACCGAACACTGAAGCTTTCTTT. Its translation: CASSLGPNTEAFF. The chain employs TRBV18 and TRBJ1-1; D remains unclear. The CDR3 has 13 residues. V lost 4 bases, J lost 1 base, and 7 bases lay in between. CDR1 is KGHSH, CDR2 LQKENI, per germline.

The chain uses TRBV6-2 or TRBV6-3 and TRBJ2-2; no firm D call. In germline, CDR1 is MNHEY, CDR2 SVGEGT. This CDR3 is 14 amino acids long. V lost 4 bases to trimming and J lost 2 bases, with 8 bases between them. This chain's CDR3 is CASSFRQNTGELFF. DNA of the CDR3: TGTGCCAGCAGTTTCCGACAAAACACCGGGGAGCTGTTTTTT.

This chain links TRBV9 with TRBJ1-5, with D possibly TRBD1 on 5 matching bases. Germline lookup yields CDR1 SGDLS and CDR2 YYNGEE. V was cut by 3 bases and J by 2 bases, with 12 bases left in between. CDR3 length: 15 amino acids. This CDR3 is CASSEGTLGNQPQHF. The DNA of the CDR3 is TGTGCCAGCAGCGAGGGGACTTTGGGCAATCAGCCCCAGCATTTT.

The rearrangement uses TRBV15 and TRBJ1-2; D remains ambiguous. The CDR3 has 14 residues. Trimming shortened V by 0 bases and J by 8 bases, and 13 bases separated the two germline ends. Germline CDR1 LNHNV, CDR2 YYDKDF (reference sequence). The CDR3 bases are TGTGCCACCAGCAGAGATGGGTTCCCGGGGGGCTACACCTTC. The encoded protein is CATSRDGFPGGYTF.

The chain uses TRBV6-5 and TRBJ1-1; D not resolved. Per germline, CDR1 MNHEY and CDR2 SVGAGI. The CDR3 loop spans 16 amino acids. V was shortened by 0 bases and J by 2 bases, with 13 bases between the two germline ends. In nucleotides, the CDR3 is TGTGCCAGCAGTTACTCGATCCCCCCCGCAAACACTGAAGCTTTCTTT. This translates into CASSYSIPPANTEAFF.

The chain employs TRBV11-2 and TRBJ2-5; 8 bases line up with TRBD1. V was clipped by 0 bases and J by 4 bases; unmatched bases: 4. In germline, CDR1 is SGHAT, CDR2 FQNNGV. CDR3 size: 15 residues. CDR3 sequence reads: CASSLEGTGGETQYF. The CDR3 DNA follows: TGTGCCAGCAGCTTAGAGGGGACAGGTGGAGAGACCCAGTACTTC.

The genes are TRBV7-8 and TRBJ2-3, with a weak D call TRBD2 (6 bases). Germline CDR1 and CDR2: SGHVS and FQNEAQ. CDR3 length equals 16 residues. Trimming shortened V by 1 base and J by 2 bases, and 13 bases separated the two germline ends. The CDR3: CASSLETSFYTDTQYF. The CDR3 bases are TGTGCCAGCAGCTTAGAGACTAGTTTTTACACAGATACGCAGTATTTT.

This chain connects TRBV6-5 to TRBJ1-4, with D maybe TRBD1 (5 bases). This CDR3 region has 14 residues. Trimming took off 6 bases at V and 8 bases at J, with 16 bases between the two ends. Germline V gene lookup returns CDR1 MNHEY and CDR2 SVGAGI. CDR3 sequence reads: CASRTGGSGEKLFF. The CDR3 DNA reads as TGTGCCAGCAGGACGGGGGGATCAGGGGAAAAACTGTTTTTT.

J is TRBJ1-2 and V is TRBV4-1; D might be TRBD1 (6 bases). Per the germline V gene, CDR1 is MGHRA and CDR2 is YSYEKL. The CDR3 spans 15 residues. Deletions cut 3 bases from V and 0 bases from J, with 11 bases between. In DNA, the CDR3 is TGCGCCAGCAGCCAGGCCCCAGGGGCTAACTATGGCTACACCTTC. It codes for CASSQAPGANYGYTF.

V is TRBV2 and J is TRBJ2-7, with 7 bases identical to TRBD1. The J segment lost 5 bases and the V segment lost 8 bases, leaving 15 bases of the junction unmatched. Germline-derived CDR1 and CDR2 are SNHLY and FYNNEI. This CDR3 has 15 amino acids. The DNA for the CDR3 is TGTGCCAGCGGAGAGTTACGACAGGGAAGGAACGAGCAGTACGTC. It is translated as CASGELRQGRNEQYV.

This clone showed up just once. The rearrangement joins TRBV5-1 to TRBJ1-2; 9 nucleotides align to TRBD1. J lost 8 bases, V lost 0 bases, and 5 bases had no gene match. In germline, CDR1 is SGHRS, CDR2 YFSETQ. The CDR3 runs 14 residues. The chain's CDR3 is CASSLGTGVGGYTF. CDR3 sequence (DNA): TGCGCCAGCAGCTTGGGGACAGGGGTAGGAGGCTACACCTTC.